The entry that follows covers one T cell receptor beta chain sequence. Its antigen is undetermined. Indicated time point: pre-sensitization, week 0. Indicated treatment: therapeutic diphenylcyclopropenone sensitization with weekly scalp DPC. The data stem from a study of human T cells and chemical hapten exposure. In the study overall: An area of 2 cm by approximately 2.1 cm on upper inner arm skin received 2% DPC for sensitization. Read at 6 days, the patch tests placed 0.01% DPC on the upper back. Patients got weekly scalp diphenylcyclopropenone doses over the approximately 24-week study.

TCRdb reprocessed the RACE reads via MiXCR and lists one record per CDR3 protein. The sample lists 190,000 or so distinct CDR3 sequences, around 30% occurring once. The study's findings and limits: Those TCRs sitting above 1 in 1000 frequency stayed the same with DPC sensitization.

The clonotype was recovered from a woman aged 25 to 45 with alopecia areata. Some clones in this sample may be carry-over from other donors' samples. This specimen was whole blood, taken in connection with sensitization to the hapten diphenylcyclopropenone (DPC).

This chain's CDR3 is CASSQGEETQYF. The DNA of the CDR3 is TGTGCCAGTTCTCAGGGGGAAGAGACCCAGTACTTC. The V and J genes are TRBV6-6 and TRBJ2-5; TRBD1 agrees at 7 bases. Germline-derived CDR1 and CDR2 are MNHNY and SVGAGI (reference sequence). This CDR3 is built from 12 residues. V shed 9 bases, J shed 3 bases, and the junction held 4 bases outside the gene matches.